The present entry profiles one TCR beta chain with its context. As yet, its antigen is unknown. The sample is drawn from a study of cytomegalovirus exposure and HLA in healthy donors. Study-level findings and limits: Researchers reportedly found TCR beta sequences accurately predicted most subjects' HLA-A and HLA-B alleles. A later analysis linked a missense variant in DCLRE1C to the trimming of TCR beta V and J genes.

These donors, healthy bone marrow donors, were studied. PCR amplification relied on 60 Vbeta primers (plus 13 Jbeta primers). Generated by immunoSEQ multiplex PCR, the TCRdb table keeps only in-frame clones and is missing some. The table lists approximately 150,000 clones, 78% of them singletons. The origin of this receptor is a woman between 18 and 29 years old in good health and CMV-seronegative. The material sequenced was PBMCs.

This CDR3 reads CASSYTGGSEDFF. The CDR3 DNA sequence: TGTGCCAGCAGTTATACAGGGGGGTCAGAGGATTTCTTT. The chain recombines TRBV7-2 with TRBJ1-1; 8 nucleotides agree with TRBD1. With 6 bases clipped from V and 13 bases from J, the junction kept 13 bases outside the gene matches. The CDR3 runs 13 residues. CDR1 and CDR2 from the germline V gene are SGHTA and FQGNSA.